A selection of T cell receptor beta chains follows, all from one sample in a study of graft-versus-host responses after intestinal transplantation. The table came from immunoSEQ multiplex PCR; TCRdb's copy has only in-frame clones and leaves some out. The data hold 98,000 or so clones, with approximately 85% observed a single time. This material consisted of PBMCs, taken 255 days after intestinal transplant. These receptor sequences come from a human patient who received an intestinal transplant, so some T cells may come from the graft donor. Both conserved end residues are part of each CDR3. Fields, in order: D gene, clone size, J gene, V gene, CDR3 DNA, CDR3 protein. A D gene is named only where the DNA matches it firmly. Size is omitted from some rows. Given values are once, few, many or a class for expanded clones.

d_gene: NA; abundance: NA; j_gene: TRBJ1-1; v_gene: TRBV27; CDR3nt: TGTGCCAGCAGTTTATCGGAGAACACTGAAGCTTTCTTT; CDR3aa: CASSLSENTEAFF
d_gene: NA; abundance: NA; j_gene: TRBJ2-5; v_gene: TRBV18; CDR3nt: TGTGCCAGCTCAACCGGGCCTCAAGAGACCCAGTACTTC; CDR3aa: CASSTGPQETQYF
d_gene: NA; abundance: NA; j_gene: TRBJ1-2; v_gene: TRBV30; CDR3nt: TGTGCCTGGAATATGGGGGCTGGCTACACCTTC; CDR3aa: CAWNMGAGYTF
d_gene: TRBD2; abundance: NA; j_gene: TRBJ2-6; v_gene: TRBV27; CDR3nt: TGTGCCAGCAGTGGGGAGGGCCTGGGCGACGTCCTGACTTTC; CDR3aa: CASSGEGLGDVLTF
d_gene: NA; abundance: NA; j_gene: TRBJ1-2; v_gene: TRBV28; CDR3nt: TGTGCCAGCAGCCCACAGGGTAACTATGGCTACACCTTC; CDR3aa: CASSPQGNYGYTF
d_gene: NA; abundance: NA; j_gene: TRBJ1-4; v_gene: TRBV6-5; CDR3nt: TGTGCCAGCAGTTACTACCCCAGGGATGGGAAACTGTTTTTT; CDR3aa: CASSYYPRDGKLFF
d_gene: NA; abundance: NA; j_gene: TRBJ2-2; v_gene: TRBV11-3; CDR3nt: TGTGCCAGCAGCCCCCGACCAACTTGGACCGGGGAGCTGTTTTTT; CDR3aa: CASSPRPTWTGELFF
d_gene: NA; abundance: NA; j_gene: TRBJ2-1; v_gene: TRBV7-8; CDR3nt: TGTGCCAGCAGCTATACAGGTCGCAATGAGCAGTTCTTC; CDR3aa: CASSYTGRNEQFF
d_gene: NA; abundance: NA; j_gene: TRBJ2-5; v_gene: TRBV5-4; CDR3nt: TGTGCCAGCAGCTTGGGACTACAAGAGACCCAGTACTTC; CDR3aa: CASSLGLQETQYF
d_gene: TRBD2; abundance: NA; j_gene: TRBJ2-7; v_gene: TRBV27; CDR3nt: TGTGCCAGCAGTATCTCCGGGACTAGCGGGGGGTTCTACGAGCAGTACTTC; CDR3aa: CASSISGTSGGFYEQYF
d_gene: NA; abundance: NA; j_gene: TRBJ2-7; v_gene: TRBV6-5; CDR3nt: TGTGCCAGCAGTTACTCGATAGGGAACGAGCAGTACTTC; CDR3aa: CASSYSIGNEQYF
d_gene: NA; abundance: NA; j_gene: TRBJ1-6; v_gene: TRBV7-9; CDR3nt: TGTGCCAGCAGCTTAGGGCACCAGGTTTCACCCCTCCACTTT; CDR3aa: CASSLGHQVSPLHF
d_gene: NA; abundance: NA; j_gene: TRBJ1-6; v_gene: TRBV28; CDR3nt: TGTGCCAGCAGATCGGACCATCTCGGGTTTTCACCCCTCCACTTT; CDR3aa: CASRSDHLGFSPLHF
d_gene: NA; abundance: NA; j_gene: TRBJ2-1; v_gene: TRBV29-1; CDR3nt: TGCAGCGCCCTAACAGGGACTACCGCCTACAATGAGCAGTTCTTC; CDR3aa: CSALTGTTAYNEQFF
d_gene: NA; abundance: NA; j_gene: TRBJ2-7; v_gene: TRBV29-1; CDR3nt: TGCAGCGTTGCATCGTTATACGAGCAGTACTTC; CDR3aa: CSVASLYEQYF
d_gene: NA; abundance: medium-sized; j_gene: TRBJ2-7; v_gene: TRBV10-3; CDR3nt: TGTGCCATCAGTGAGAGAACGGACATCACCGAGCAGTACTTC; CDR3aa: CAISERTDITEQYF
d_gene: NA; abundance: once; j_gene: TRBJ1-2; v_gene: TRBV11-2; CDR3nt: TGTGCCAGCATTGGGGGTGCGAACTATGGCTACACCTTC; CDR3aa: CASIGGANYGYTF
d_gene: TRBD2; abundance: NA; j_gene: TRBJ2-3; v_gene: TRBV11-2; CDR3nt: TGTGCCAGCAGCCGAGGTAGCGGGGGGTACACAGATACGCAGTATTTT; CDR3aa: CASSRGSGGYTDTQYF
d_gene: NA; abundance: NA; j_gene: TRBJ2-4; v_gene: TRBV4-1; CDR3nt: TGCGCCAGCAGCCAAGGTTTCTTCGGCAGGGTAGCCAAAAACATTCAGTACTTC; CDR3aa: CASSQGFFGRVAKNIQYF
d_gene: NA; abundance: NA; j_gene: TRBJ2-5; v_gene: TRBV29-1; CDR3nt: TGCAGCGCGCTACCATATTCTCCGACGGAGCCCCAAGAGACCCAGTACTTC; CDR3aa: CSALPYSPTEPQETQYF
d_gene: NA; abundance: once; j_gene: TRBJ2-6; v_gene: TRBV29-1; CDR3nt: TGCAGCGTAGCAAGGGACGTTAACTCTGGGGCCAACGTCCTGACTTTC; CDR3aa: CSVARDVNSGANVLTF
d_gene: NA; abundance: once; j_gene: TRBJ2-5; v_gene: TRBV6-1; CDR3nt: TGTGCCAGCAGTGTTGGATACCAAGAGACCCAGTACTTC; CDR3aa: CASSVGYQETQYF
d_gene: TRBD1; abundance: NA; j_gene: TRBJ2-1; v_gene: TRBV27; CDR3nt: TGTGCCAGCAGTTTACTCTCAGGGGGCGTTTACAATGAGCAGTTCTTC; CDR3aa: CASSLLSGGVYNEQFF
d_gene: NA; abundance: few; j_gene: TRBJ2-2; v_gene: TRBV12-5; CDR3nt: TGTGCTAGTGGTTTGGGACAGGGGGAGCTGTTTTTT; CDR3aa: CASGLGQGELFF
d_gene: TRBD1; abundance: NA; j_gene: TRBJ2-1; v_gene: TRBV7-6; CDR3nt: TGTGCCAGCACAAGAACGGGACAGAGAGACAATGAGCAGTTCTTC; CDR3aa: CASTRTGQRDNEQFF
d_gene: NA; abundance: NA; j_gene: TRBJ2-1; v_gene: TRBV6-6; CDR3nt: TGTGCCAGCAGATCGGGCCTCAATGAGCAGTTCTTC; CDR3aa: CASRSGLNEQFF
d_gene: NA; abundance: NA; j_gene: TRBJ2-1; v_gene: TRBV7-7; CDR3nt: TGTGCTAGCAGCTTAGTGGCAGGGGGAGGCAATGAGCAGTTCTTC; CDR3aa: CASSLVAGGGNEQFF
d_gene: TRBD1; abundance: NA; j_gene: TRBJ1-6; v_gene: TRBV6-1; CDR3nt: TGTGCCAGCAGCCTTCCGGGACAGTTTAATTCACCCCTCCACTTT; CDR3aa: CASSLPGQFNSPLHF
d_gene: NA; abundance: NA; j_gene: TRBJ1-1; v_gene: TRBV4-1; CDR3nt: TGCGCCAGCAGCCAAGGCGGGAGGGCTCCCACTGAAGCTTTCTTT; CDR3aa: CASSQGGRAPTEAFF
d_gene: NA; abundance: NA; j_gene: TRBJ2-4; v_gene: TRBV4-2; CDR3nt: TGTGCCAGCAGCCAAGATCTAGCCAAAAACATTCAGTACTTC; CDR3aa: CASSQDLAKNIQYF
d_gene: NA; abundance: once; j_gene: TRBJ1-4; v_gene: TRBV6-1; CDR3nt: TGTGCCAGCAGTGAAATCCGGTCGGGGACATTGAACACTAATGAAAAACTGTTTTTT; CDR3aa: CASSEIRSGTLNTNEKLFF
d_gene: NA; abundance: NA; j_gene: TRBJ2-3; v_gene: TRBV29-1; CDR3nt: TGCAGCGTTGAATACAGCACAGATACGCAGTATTTT; CDR3aa: CSVEYSTDTQYF
d_gene: TRBD1; abundance: NA; j_gene: TRBJ1-1; v_gene: TRBV6-6; CDR3nt: TGTGCCAGCAGTTCGGACAGGGAAATGACTGAAGCTTTCTTT; CDR3aa: CASSSDREMTEAFF
d_gene: TRBD1; abundance: few; j_gene: TRBJ2-2; v_gene: TRBV2; CDR3nt: TGTGCCAGCAGACCCTTGGGACAGGGGTGGTCGAACGGGGAGCTGTTTTTT; CDR3aa: CASRPLGQGWSNGELFF
d_gene: NA; abundance: NA; j_gene: TRBJ2-7; v_gene: TRBV21-1; CDR3nt: TGTGCCAGCAGCCGGACAGTCTCCTACGAGCAGTACTTC; CDR3aa: CASSRTVSYEQYF
d_gene: TRBD1; abundance: NA; j_gene: TRBJ1-1; v_gene: TRBV28; CDR3nt: TGTGCCAGCAGTTTGGGCACCAGGGGGTTAAACACTGAAGCTTTCTTT; CDR3aa: CASSLGTRGLNTEAFF
d_gene: TRBD1; abundance: NA; j_gene: TRBJ2-4; v_gene: TRBV12-5; CDR3nt: TGTGCTAGTTCATTGGGACAGGTGGGCAAAAACATTCAGTACTTC; CDR3aa: CASSLGQVGKNIQYF
d_gene: NA; abundance: NA; j_gene: TRBJ2-4; v_gene: TRBV7-9; CDR3nt: TGTGCCAGCAGCTCCGGACAGCCAAACATTCAGTACTTC; CDR3aa: CASSSGQPNIQYF
d_gene: NA; abundance: NA; j_gene: TRBJ1-4; v_gene: TRBV2; CDR3nt: TGTGCCAGCAGTGAGAAGACGGTTGGTGAAAAACTGTTTTTT; CDR3aa: CASSEKTVGEKLFF
d_gene: TRBD1; abundance: NA; j_gene: TRBJ1-2; v_gene: TRBV4-1; CDR3nt: TGCGCCAGCAGCCACATTCCTTCCCCCCTAATGATCATAGGGGGCGGATATGGCTACACCTTC; CDR3aa: CASSHIPSPLMIIGGGYGYTF
d_gene: NA; abundance: NA; j_gene: TRBJ1-5; v_gene: TRBV15; CDR3nt: TGTGCCACCAGCCTGGCGGGGGCGGTGGGGCAGCCCCAGCATTTT; CDR3aa: CATSLAGAVGQPQHF
d_gene: TRBD1; abundance: NA; j_gene: TRBJ2-2; v_gene: TRBV11-2; CDR3nt: TGTGCCAGCAGCTTCCCCCGACAGGGGGGAACAGGCGGGGAGCTGTTTTTT; CDR3aa: CASSFPRQGGTGGELFF
d_gene: TRBD2; abundance: NA; j_gene: TRBJ2-3; v_gene: TRBV28; CDR3nt: TGTGCCGTTAACAAAGCGGGAGACGCAGATACGCAGTATTTT; CDR3aa: CAVNKAGDADTQYF
d_gene: TRBD1; abundance: NA; j_gene: TRBJ1-1; v_gene: TRBV28; CDR3nt: TGTGCCAGCAGCTCGACAGGGCTTACGGTGAACACTGAAGCTTTCTTT; CDR3aa: CASSSTGLTVNTEAFF
d_gene: TRBD1; abundance: NA; j_gene: TRBJ2-4; v_gene: TRBV27; CDR3nt: TGTGCCAGCAGTTTGTGGGGACAGGGGGCAAACATTCAGTACTTC; CDR3aa: CASSLWGQGANIQYF
d_gene: TRBD2; abundance: NA; j_gene: TRBJ2-3; v_gene: TRBV5-4; CDR3nt: TGTGCCAGCAGCCCCCGGGGCCGGGGGGCAGATACGCAGTATTTT; CDR3aa: CASSPRGRGADTQYF
d_gene: TRBD1; abundance: NA; j_gene: TRBJ1-1; v_gene: TRBV5-4; CDR3nt: TGTGCCAGCAGCTTGGGGGCAGGGGGAAAGAACACTGAAGCTTTCTTT; CDR3aa: CASSLGAGGKNTEAFF
d_gene: NA; abundance: NA; j_gene: TRBJ2-3; v_gene: TRBV6-4; CDR3nt: TGTGCCAGCAGTGCGGGGAGCACAGATACGCAGTATTTT; CDR3aa: CASSAGSTDTQYF